The clone carrying this T cell receptor (beta chain) was observed a handful of times. Its antigen is unidentified. The CDR3 contains 17 residues. V was shortened by 6 bases and J by 7 bases, with 24 bases between the two germline ends. Germline V gene sequence: CDR1 LNHDA, CDR2 SQIVND (reference sequence). The data were obtained in a study of human CD4 T cells and Enterobacteriaceae. Ex vivo total memory CD4+ cells were sequenced at deep level. Sequenced by immunoSEQ multiplex PCR; TCRdb stores in-frame clones only, minus some. The sample includes approximately 26,000 clones, 70% to 90% of them seen just once. All CD4+ cells other than CD45RA+CCR7+CD95- naive cells were sorted as memory, over 98% pure. Healthy donor blood came from Swiss blood donation centers. Overall study findings and caveats: Ex vivo clonotype reactivity was inferred only by sequence matching. Specific clonotypes appeared less expanded ex vivo than cross-reactive ones.

The rearrangement joins TRBV19 to TRBJ1-4; no clear D. The receptor was derived from a human donor in good health. The specimen was memory CD4+ T cells from blood. The CDR3 DNA is TGTGCCAGTAGAACTCCCGGGTGGGGAACCTTGGGTGAAAAACTGTTTTTT. The encoded protein is CASRTPGWGTLGEKLFF.